The 11 T cell receptor beta chains presented below share a single source sample, sequenced in a study of cytomegalovirus exposure and HLA in healthy donors. PCR employed 60 Vbeta and 13 Jbeta primers. The protocol was immunoSEQ multiplex PCR, while the TCRdb copy is restricted to in-frame clones and leaves out a portion. The table lists about 280,000 clones, 70% to 90% of them singletons, with more than 2% in the top ten. The specimen sequenced was PBMCs. The source of these receptors is a woman between 18 and 29 years old in good health and CMV-seronegative.

The rearrangement links TRBV5-1 to TRBJ1-2; D may be TRBD1 (6 bases). The CDR3 is 13 residues long. The germline V gene has CDR1 SGHRS and CDR2 YFSETQ. V lost 6 bases and J lost 2, with 11 bases in between. DNA of the CDR3: TGCGCCAGCACCTTTGGACAGAACTATGGCTACACCTTC. Residues: CASTFGQNYGYTF.

This chain connects TRBV10-1 to TRBJ2-3, with D unclear. Germline loops: CDR1 WNHNN, CDR2 SYGVQD (reference sequence). The CDR3 is made up of 14 amino acids. Trimming cost V 3 bases and J 1 base, with 8 bases left between them. CDR3 sequence: CASSDLIRTDTQYF. For the CDR3, the DNA is TGCGCCAGCAGTGACCTTATCCGCACAGATACGCAGTATTTT.

The DNA for the CDR3 is TGCGCCAGCAGCCAAGATAGGACAGGGGGAGGGCGCTACACCTTC. It specifies CASSQDRTGGGRYTF. This chain joins TRBV4-1 and TRBJ1-2, with 10 bases that match TRBD1. The CDR3 sequence is 15 residues long. The V and J ends lost 0 bases and 9 bases, in that order; junction bases with no gene match: 7. Germline assignment: CDR1 MGHRA and CDR2 YSYEKL.

The chain couples TRBV5-5 to TRBJ1-2; perhaps TRBD1 as D (6 bases). The CDR3 extends over 17 amino acids. CDR1 and CDR2 (germline): SGHKS, YYEKEE (reference sequence). The V end lost 0 bases, the J end lost 5 bases, and 20 bases lay between the germline ends. The CDR3 nucleotides are TGTGCCAGCAGCTTGGGGCAAATACAGGGTTATCGGTATGGCTACACCTTC. Translated, it gives CASSLGQIQGYRYGYTF. The variable domain in full, completed from reference TRBV5-5 and TRBJ1-2, reads DAGVTQSPTHLIKTRGQQVTLRCSPISGHKSVSWYQQVLGQGPQFIFQYYEKEERGRGNFPDRFSARQFPNYSSELNVNALLLGDSALYLCASSLGQIQGYRYGYTFGSGTRLTVV.

This clone has just one count. The chain links TRBV6-1 to TRBJ1-2; the match to TRBD1 covers 9 bases. CDR3 size: 15 residues. V trimming: 2 bases; J trimming: 4 bases; junction bases outside the gene matches: 5. CDR1 is MNHNS, CDR2 SASEGT, per germline. In nucleotides, the CDR3 is TGTGCCAGCAGTGAATTAGGGACAGGGTTCTATGGCTACACCTTC. Translated, it gives CASSELGTGFYGYTF.

The chain is built from TRBV7-4 and TRBJ2-7; 13 bases are shared with TRBD2. The CDR3 is 18 amino acids. The germline V gene has CDR1 SGHVT and CDR2 SQSDAQ. Trimming removed 4 bases from V and 0 bases from J; junction bases left unmatched: 9. The chain's CDR3 is CASSSWTSGGPNSYEQYF. The CDR3 DNA reads as TGTGCCAGCAGCTCGTGGACTAGCGGGGGCCCAAACTCCTACGAGCAGTACTTC.

The rearrangement links TRBV29-1 to TRBJ1-2, with 8 bases lining up with TRBD1. The V and J ends lost 1 base and 5 bases, in that order; junction bases with no gene match: 15. The CDR3 spans 17 residues. CDR1 is SQVTM and CDR2 is ANQGSEA in the germline V gene. The CDR3 loop is CSVEAAMAGGSLYGYTF. The DNA of the CDR3 is TGCAGCGTTGAAGCTGCCATGGCAGGGGGCTCCTTATATGGCTACACCTTC.

This chain links TRBV10-1 with TRBJ2-2; TRBD1 matches 11 bases. J gave up 7 bases and V 6 bases, and 10 bases lay outside the gene matches. Germline CDR1 reads WNHNN; CDR2 reads SYGVQD (reference sequence). CDR3 length equals 16 residues. Here the CDR3 reads CASSEGGQGASGELFF. The CDR3 coding sequence is TGCGCCAGCAGCGAAGGCGGACAGGGGGCAAGCGGGGAGCTGTTTTTT.

In this sample, this clone turned up once. The chain is built from TRBV6-6 and TRBJ2-2; maybe TRBD1 (5 bases). V was shortened by 5 bases and J by 1 base, with 8 bases between the two germline ends. CDR1 and CDR2 from the germline V gene are MNHNY and SVGAGI (reference sequence). The CDR3 spans 14 residues. Here the CDR3 reads CASSHGQNTGELFF. Here the CDR3 DNA reads TGTGCCAGCAGTCACGGACAGAACACCGGGGAGCTGTTTTTT.

This clone was counted a single time. The V call is TRBV19, the J call TRBJ1-2; unclear D gene. V lost 8 bases and J 4 bases, leaving 8 bases between the germline ends. This CDR3 region has 11 residues. Per germline, CDR1 LNHDA and CDR2 SQIVND (reference sequence). CDR3 residues: CASLESYGYTF. CDR3 sequence (DNA): TGTGCCAGTTTGGAGAGCTATGGCTACACCTTC.

The chain is built from TRBV11-2 and TRBJ2-7, with TRBD1 as a possible D gene (5 bases). The CDR3 covers 16 residues. Deletions cut 3 bases from V and 3 bases from J, with 18 bases between. Germline loops: CDR1 SGHAT, CDR2 FQNNGV. The CDR3: CASSFRIVGAYYEQYF. CDR3 sequence (DNA): TGTGCCAGCAGCTTTCGAATTGTAGGGGCATACTACGAGCAGTACTTC.